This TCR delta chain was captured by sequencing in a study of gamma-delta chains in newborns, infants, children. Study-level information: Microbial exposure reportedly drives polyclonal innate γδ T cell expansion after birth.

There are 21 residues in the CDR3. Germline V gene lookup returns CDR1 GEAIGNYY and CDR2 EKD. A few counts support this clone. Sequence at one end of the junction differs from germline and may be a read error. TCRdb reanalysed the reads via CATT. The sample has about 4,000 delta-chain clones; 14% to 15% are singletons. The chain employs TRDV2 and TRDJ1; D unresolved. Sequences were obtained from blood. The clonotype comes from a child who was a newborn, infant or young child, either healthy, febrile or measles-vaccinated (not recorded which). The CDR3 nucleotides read TGTGCCTGTGACACCGTTAAGGTCTGTGGACCCCACCCCTCGTACACCGCTAAACTCATCTTT. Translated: CACDTVKVCGPHPSYTAKLIF.